These T cell receptor beta chains were read from a single sample in a study of blood T cell repertoires in COVID-19. The assay was immunoSEQ multiplex PCR, and TCRdb's table has in-frame clones only and misses some. The sample yields about 80,000 clones, roughly 80% seen once. Sequencing used peripheral blood. All receptors derive from a woman aged 70 to 79 with acute or convalescent COVID-19. The CDR3 runs from the conserved cysteine through the conserved F or W. Each record gives: V gene, clone size, J gene, D gene, CDR3 DNA, CDR3 protein. D genes are given only for firm matches. A clone size is listed for some rows: how often the clone was seen (once, few, many), or a class if it is expanded.

TRBV7-2	-	TRBJ1-2	-	TGTGCCAGCAACAAGAGGGGAGGCCTACTTCTTGGCTACACCTTC	CASNKRGGLLLGYTF
TRBV6-5	-	TRBJ2-5	-	TGTGCCAGCAGCGCCCGGGACTTACAACAAGAGACCCAGTACTTC	CASSARDLQQETQYF
TRBV6-5	-	TRBJ1-5	-	TGTGCCAGCAGTTACCAACTCACAGGTAGTAGTCAGCCCCAGCATTTT	CASSYQLTGSSQPQHF
TRBV29-1	-	TRBJ2-3	-	TGCAGCGTTGGACTTGGCTTCCTAGCCGCAGATACGCAGTATTTT	CSVGLGFLAADTQYF
TRBV19	-	TRBJ2-4	-	TGTGCCAGTAGTCAAGACAGAGCCAAAAACATTCAGTACTTC	CASSQDRAKNIQYF
TRBV3-1/TRBV3-2	-	TRBJ1-6	TRBD1	TGTGCCAGCAGCCACGGACAGGGGAGCTCCTATAATTCACCCCTCCACTTT	CASSHGQGSSYNSPLHF
TRBV7-9	-	TRBJ2-5	TRBD1	TGTGCCAGCAGCTTTTACACAGGGGGAGAGACCCAGTACTTC	CASSFYTGGETQYF
TRBV3-1/TRBV3-2	few	TRBJ1-2	TRBD1	TGTGCCAGCAGCCCTCCAGGGGGCGATGGCTACACCTTC	CASSPPGGDGYTF
TRBV29-1	once	TRBJ1-1	-	TGCAGCGTTCCGGGGACTCCTTTGAACACTGAAGCTTTCTTT	CSVPGTPLNTEAFF
TRBV7-9	-	TRBJ1-5	-	TGTGCCAGCAGCTTAGGGACAAGGGCTGCCAATCAGCCCCAGCATTTT	CASSLGTRAANQPQHF
TRBV19	-	TRBJ1-2	-	TGTGCCAGTAGTTCACCGGGACAAAAAAACTATGGCTACACCTTC	CASSSPGQKNYGYTF
TRBV20-1	-	TRBJ2-7	TRBD1	TGCAGTGCTAGTTTTCCAGGGGGTCTGGTCGAGCAGTACTTC	CSASFPGGLVEQYF
TRBV9	-	TRBJ1-1	-	TGTGCCAGCAGCACAACGGGATGGAACACTGAAGCTTTCTTT	CASSTTGWNTEAFF
TRBV9	-	TRBJ1-6	-	TGTGCCAGCAGCGTAGGACCGCGGGGAAATTCACCCCTCCACTTT	CASSVGPRGNSPLHF
TRBV19	-	TRBJ2-5	TRBD1	TGTGCCAGTAGTGCCCAGGGGGCTGGAGGGACCCAGTACTTC	CASSAQGAGGTQYF
TRBV27	-	TRBJ2-6	-	TGTGCCACTGCGCTCTCTGGGGCCAACGTCCTGACTTTC	CATALSGANVLTF
TRBV19	-	TRBJ2-7	TRBD2	TGTGCCAGTAGACGGGGGACTAGCGGGAACTCCTACGAGCAGTACTTC	CASRRGTSGNSYEQYF
TRBV5-4	once	TRBJ1-3	-	TGTGCCAGCAGCTTGGGGTCGACAGGCCCAAACACCATATATTTT	CASSLGSTGPNTIYF
TRBV30	-	TRBJ1-2	-	TGTGCCTTTCCGAGCCCGGGTTACCGAGAATATGGCTACACCTTC	CAFPSPGYREYGYTF
TRBV7-2	few	TRBJ1-4	TRBD1	TGTGCCAGCAGCTTCGGGACAGGGGGTACGGAAAAACTGTTTTTT	CASSFGTGGTEKLFF
TRBV5-5	-	TRBJ2-7	-	TGTGCCAGCAGCGGACGGACAGACTACGAGCAGTACTTC	CASSGRTDYEQYF
TRBV6-4	-	TRBJ1-6	TRBD1	TGTGCCAGCAGTGACGGCAGGGGGGAATCACCCCTCCACTTT	CASSDGRGESPLHF
TRBV3-1/TRBV3-2	-	TRBJ1-6	-	TGTGCCAGCAGCCAAGAACGGTCCAGGCTGTCTTCACCCCTCCACTTT	CASSQERSRLSSPLHF
TRBV5-1	-	TRBJ1-4	TRBD1	TGCGCCAGCAGCTTGGAGTCGGCAGGGGGCGAAAAACTGTTTTTT	CASSLESAGGEKLFF
TRBV6-1	-	TRBJ1-5	-	TGTGCCAGCAGTGACCTCAGGGGTAGCAATCAGCCCCAGCATTTT	CASSDLRGSNQPQHF
TRBV10-3	few	TRBJ1-5	-	TGTGCCATCAACCGAGAGAGGAATCAGCCCCAGCATTTT	CAINRERNQPQHF
TRBV7-8	-	TRBJ2-2	TRBD2	TGTGCCAGCAGGGGAGGGGTAACCGGGGAGCTGTTTTTT	CASRGGVTGELFF
TRBV7-9	few	TRBJ1-1	-	TGTGCCAGCAGCGTTAACAGGGAAACTGAAGCTTTCTTT	CASSVNRETEAFF
TRBV30	-	TRBJ2-1	TRBD2	TGTGCCGGGGGGACTAGCGGCTACAATGAGCAGTTCTTC	CAGGTSGYNEQFF
TRBV27	once	TRBJ1-5	TRBD1	TGTGCCAGCGGGACAGGGATCGGGCAGCCCCAGCATTTT	CASGTGIGQPQHF
TRBV29-1	once	TRBJ1-2	-	TGCAGCGGGTACAGGGCGTCGAGCGGCTACACCTTC	CSGYRASSGYTF
TRBV7-9	-	TRBJ2-5	TRBD1	TGTGCCAGCAGCCCGGACAGGGGGCAGAGGGAGACCCAGTACTTC	CASSPDRGQRETQYF
TRBV15	-	TRBJ2-1	-	TGTGCCACCAGAACACGGGGACAAGATGAGCAGTTCTTC	CATRTRGQDEQFF
TRBV5-6	-	TRBJ1-2	-	TGTGCCAGCAGCTTGGCACCCGGAGTTAACTATGGCTACACCTTC	CASSLAPGVNYGYTF
TRBV9	-	TRBJ2-1	TRBD2	TGTGCCAGCAGCGTAGGTTGGACTAGCTCCTACAATGAGCAGTTCTTC	CASSVGWTSSYNEQFF
TRBV6-2/TRBV6-3	-	TRBJ1-5	-	TGTGCCAGCAGTTACTCGAGCCGCCGTAATCAGCCCCAGCATTTT	CASSYSSRRNQPQHF
TRBV30	-	TRBJ2-5	-	TGTGCCTGGAGTGTACGAGCTAGTTGGTCCCAAGAGACCCAGTACTTC	CAWSVRASWSQETQYF
TRBV30	-	TRBJ1-5	TRBD1	TGTGCCTGGAGTGCTGGACAGGGAGTCCAGCCCCAGCATTTT	CAWSAGQGVQPQHF
TRBV29-1	-	TRBJ1-1	TRBD1	TGCAGCGTTGCACGGACAGGGGGGAACACTGAAGCTTTCTTT	CSVARTGGNTEAFF
TRBV2	-	TRBJ2-1	TRBD2	TGTGCCAGCAGTGCTAGGACTAGCATTCACGGTGAGCAGTTCTTC	CASSARTSIHGEQFF
TRBV7-2	-	TRBJ2-2	TRBD2	TGTGCCAGCAGCCCGCCGGGGGGTAGGCCCGGGGAGCTGTTTTTT	CASSPPGGRPGELFF
TRBV2	-	TRBJ1-6	TRBD1	TGTGCCAGCAGTGGGACAGGGGATAATTCACCCCTCCACTTT	CASSGTGDNSPLHF
TRBV9	-	TRBJ2-3	-	TGTGCCAGCAGCGTAGTAGGTTATGCGGGAGATACGCAGTATTTT	CASSVVGYAGDTQYF
TRBV24-1	-	TRBJ2-7	TRBD1	TGTGCCACCACCCGGACAGGTTCGTACGAGCAGTACTTC	CATTRTGSYEQYF
TRBV6-5	-	TRBJ1-1	-	TGTGCCAGCAGAGCGACGGGAAACACTGAAGCTTTCTTT	CASRATGNTEAFF
TRBV6-5	-	TRBJ1-3	-	TGTGCCAGCAGTTACGGGCGAGCTGGAAACACCATATATTTT	CASSYGRAGNTIYF
TRBV27	-	TRBJ2-2	-	TGTGCCAGCTCCGCAGGCACTTACGCCACCGGGGAGCTGTTTTTT	CASSAGTYATGELFF
TRBV19	-	TRBJ2-3	-	TGTGCCAGTAGGACAGGCCGCACAGATACGCAGTATTTT	CASRTGRTDTQYF
TRBV5-6	-	TRBJ1-5	TRBD1	TGTGCCAGCAGCTTGGGACAGGGCGTGAATCAGCCCCAGCATTTT	CASSLGQGVNQPQHF
TRBV18	-	TRBJ1-6	-	TGTGCCAGCTCCGTCCGCAGGGATAATTCACCCCTCCACTTT	CASSVRRDNSPLHF
TRBV5-6	-	TRBJ2-1	-	TGTGCCAGCAGCAAAGGAGGAGGGGGAGGGTACTACAATGAGCAGTTCTTC	CASSKGGGGGYYNEQFF
TRBV6-1	-	TRBJ1-2	TRBD1	TGTGCCAGCAGTGATCCGGGACAGGGGACGGATGGCTACACCTTC	CASSDPGQGTDGYTF
TRBV30	-	TRBJ2-7	TRBD2	TGTGCCTGGAGCTCCGGACTAGCGGGAGTCTACGAGCAGTACTTC	CAWSSGLAGVYEQYF
TRBV2	-	TRBJ2-3	TRBD2	TGTGCCAGCAGTGAAGGACTAGCGGGAGGTACAGATACGCAGTATTTT	CASSEGLAGGTDTQYF
TRBV6-1	-	TRBJ2-7	-	TGTGCCAGCAGTGAAGGTCTGGGAGCCTACGAGCAGTACTTC	CASSEGLGAYEQYF
TRBV9	-	TRBJ1-5	-	TGTGCCAGCAGCGTAGGACAAGGCAATCAGCCCCAGCATTTT	CASSVGQGNQPQHF
TRBV24-1	-	TRBJ1-5	-	TGTGCCACCACCAAAAGGCGGTCGAATCAGCCCCAGCATTTT	CATTKRRSNQPQHF
TRBV19	-	TRBJ2-3	TRBD2	TGTGCCAGTAGTACAATTCGGACTAGCGGCCTGCTTGGGAGCACAGATACGCAGTATTTT	CASSTIRTSGLLGSTDTQYF